The rows below give T cell receptor beta chains drawn from one sample of a study of blood T cell repertoires in COVID-19. Sequenced by immunoSEQ multiplex PCR; TCRdb stores in-frame clones only, minus some. The data contain 70,000 to 95,000 clones, around four fifths of them singletons. The sample comprised peripheral blood. These receptors were obtained from a woman between 70 and 85 years old with active or convalescent COVID-19. Each CDR3 is given with its conserved first and last residue. A D gene is named only where the DNA matches it firmly. The size entry is marked missing in some rows and otherwise reads once, few, many or a size class.

j_call | clone_size | v_call | d_call | cdr3_aa | cdr3_nt
TRBJ2-6 | few | TRBV5-1 | . | CASRQGPGANVLTF | TGCGCCAGCAGGCAGGGCCCTGGGGCCAACGTCCTGACTTTC
TRBJ1-1 | . | TRBV19 | TRBD1 | CASTPTTGLNTEAFF | TGTGCCAGTACTCCCACGACAGGGTTGAACACTGAAGCTTTCTTT
TRBJ2-7 | few | TRBV10-3 | . | CAISETHYEQYF | TGTGCCATCAGTGAAACACACTACGAGCAGTACTTC
TRBJ1-1 | . | TRBV6-5 | TRBD1 | CASSPRGINTEAFF | TGTGCCAGCAGTCCCAGGGGGATTAACACTGAAGCTTTCTTT
TRBJ1-3 | . | TRBV3-1/TRBV3-2 | . | CASSTLSGNIYF | TGTGCCAGCAGTACCCTTTCGGGGAACATATATTTT
TRBJ1-5 | . | TRBV27 | TRBD1 | CASSLYRGQPQHF | TGTGCCAGCAGTTTATACAGGGGACAGCCCCAGCATTTT
TRBJ2-1 | once | TRBV15 | . | CATQPRQGTYNEQFF | TGTGCCACTCAACCCAGGCAGGGTACCTACAATGAGCAGTTCTTC
TRBJ1-4 | once | TRBV2 | TRBD1 | CASSLTGAVISEKLFF | TGTGCCAGCAGCTTGACAGGGGCCGTTATTAGTGAAAAACTGTTTTTT
TRBJ2-3 | few | TRBV29-1 | . | CSVDRGLGTDTQYF | TGCAGCGTTGACAGGGGCCTAGGCACAGATACGCAGTATTTT
TRBJ1-2 | once | TRBV25-1 | . | CASSSTGSNYGYTF | TGTGCCAGCTCTTCGACAGGCTCTAACTATGGCTACACCTTC
TRBJ2-2 | . | TRBV11-2 | . | CASSLAGAKLTGELFF | TGTGCCAGCAGCTTAGCAGGGGCGAAATTGACCGGGGAGCTGTTTTTT
TRBJ2-1 | . | TRBV5-1 | . | CASSLNIQGGNEQFF | TGCGCCAGCAGCTTGAATATCCAGGGAGGCAATGAGCAGTTCTTC
TRBJ1-4 | . | TRBV7-2 | TRBD1 | CASSSSWGQGKLFF | TGTGCCAGCAGCTCCAGTTGGGGACAGGGCAAACTGTTTTTT
TRBJ1-6 | . | TRBV5-1 | TRBD1 | CASSLEYRGTYNSPLHF | TGCGCCAGCAGCTTGGAGTACAGGGGGACCTATAATTCACCCCTCCACTTT
TRBJ2-7 | . | TRBV6-5 | TRBD2 | CASSRAGTDYEQYF | TGTGCCAGCAGCCGAGCGGGGACCGACTACGAGCAGTACTTC
TRBJ2-5 | . | TRBV29-1 | . | CSVESQGGTQYF | TGCAGCGTTGAAAGTCAAGGGGGGACCCAGTACTTC
TRBJ2-6 | . | TRBV7-2 | . | CASSLVVKGGAGANVLTF | TGTGCCAGCAGCTTAGTGGTTAAGGGGGGGGCTGGGGCCAACGTCCTGACTTTC
TRBJ1-4 | . | TRBV24-1 | . | CATSSGSSEKLFF | TGTGCCACCAGTTCAGGGTCCAGTGAAAAACTGTTTTTT
TRBJ1-4 | . | TRBV10-3 | TRBD1 | CAISARQGANEKLFF | TGTGCCATCAGTGCCCGACAGGGGGCTAATGAAAAACTGTTTTTT
TRBJ2-5 | . | TRBV7-9 | TRBD1 | CASRDRAGETQYF | TGTGCCAGCAGGGACAGGGCGGGGGAGACCCAGTACTTC
TRBJ1-1 | few | TRBV5-1 | TRBD1 | CASRRQGNMNTEAFF | TGCGCCAGCCGGAGACAGGGCAACATGAACACTGAAGCTTTCTTT
TRBJ2-1 | . | TRBV9 | TRBD2 | CASSRTAGGLNEQFF | TGTGCCAGCAGCAGAACCGCGGGGGGGCTCAATGAGCAGTTCTTC
TRBJ1-1 | . | TRBV27 | . | CASSHTTGSVGTEAFF | TGTGCCAGCAGTCACACCACAGGGTCGGTGGGCACTGAAGCTTTCTTT
TRBJ1-2 | . | TRBV14 | . | CASSQASTVSGYTF | TGTGCCAGCAGCCAAGCATCGACAGTCTCTGGCTACACCTTC
TRBJ2-2 | once | TRBV5-8 | . | CASSPWRGLGTGELFF | TGTGCCAGCAGCCCGTGGAGGGGCCTGGGCACCGGGGAGCTGTTTTTT
TRBJ1-2 | . | TRBV7-2 | . | CASSSRETETISYGYTF | TGTGCCAGCAGCTCTAGGGAGACGGAGACAATTTCCTATGGCTACACCTTC